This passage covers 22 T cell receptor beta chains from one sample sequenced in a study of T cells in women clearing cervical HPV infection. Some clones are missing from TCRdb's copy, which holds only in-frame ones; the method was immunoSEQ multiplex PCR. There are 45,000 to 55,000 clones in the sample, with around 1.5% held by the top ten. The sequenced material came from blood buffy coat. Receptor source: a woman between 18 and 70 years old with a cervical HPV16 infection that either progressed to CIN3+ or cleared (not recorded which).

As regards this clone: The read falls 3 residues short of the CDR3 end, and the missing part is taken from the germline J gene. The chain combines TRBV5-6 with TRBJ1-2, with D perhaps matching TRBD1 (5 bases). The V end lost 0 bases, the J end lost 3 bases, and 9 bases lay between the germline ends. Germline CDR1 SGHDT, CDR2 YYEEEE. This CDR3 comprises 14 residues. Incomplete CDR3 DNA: TGTGCCAGCAGCTTGGGTCCGGGGGACTATGGC. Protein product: CASSLGPGDYG. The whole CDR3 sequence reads CASSLGPGDYGYTF.

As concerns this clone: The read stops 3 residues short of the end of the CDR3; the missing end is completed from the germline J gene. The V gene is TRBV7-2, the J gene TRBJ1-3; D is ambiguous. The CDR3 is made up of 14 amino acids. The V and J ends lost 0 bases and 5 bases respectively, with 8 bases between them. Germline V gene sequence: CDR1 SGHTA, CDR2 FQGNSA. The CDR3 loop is CASSLAGSRNTIYF. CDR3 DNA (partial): TGTGCCAGCAGCTTAGCAGGCAGTAGAAACACC.

CDR3 amino acids: CASSSHGTLGLEQYF. CDR3 DNA (partial): TGTGCCAGCAGCTCTCACGGGACACTGGGGCTCGAG. The genes are TRBV5-6 and TRBJ2-7; maybe TRBD1 (6 bases). Coverage ceases 3 residues before the CDR3 finishes, and the germline J gene fills in the end. Per germline, CDR1 SGHDT and CDR2 YYEEEE. This CDR3 is built from 15 residues. Trimming removed 3 bases at V and 6 bases at J, with 19 bases between. Based on the CDR3 plus reference TRBV5-6 and TRBJ2-7, the full variable domain is DAGVTQSPTHLIKTRGQQVTLRCSPKSGHDTVSWYQQALGQGPQFIFQYYEEEERQRGNFPDRFSGHQFPNYSSELNVNALLLGDSALYLCASSSHGTLGLEQYFGPGTRLTVT.

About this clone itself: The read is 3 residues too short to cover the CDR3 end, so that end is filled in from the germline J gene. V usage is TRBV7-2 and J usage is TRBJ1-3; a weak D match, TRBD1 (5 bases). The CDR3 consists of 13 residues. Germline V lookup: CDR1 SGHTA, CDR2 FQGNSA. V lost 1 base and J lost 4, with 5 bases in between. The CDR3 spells CASSLDRGNTIYF. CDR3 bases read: TGTGCCAGCAGCTTAGACAGGGGAAACACC.

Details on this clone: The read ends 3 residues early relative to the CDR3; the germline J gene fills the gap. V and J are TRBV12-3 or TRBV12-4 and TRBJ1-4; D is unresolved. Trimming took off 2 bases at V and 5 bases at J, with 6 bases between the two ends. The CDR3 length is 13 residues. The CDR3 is CASSLRGNEKLFF. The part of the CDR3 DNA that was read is TGTGCCAGCAGTTTAAGAGGGAATGAAAAA.

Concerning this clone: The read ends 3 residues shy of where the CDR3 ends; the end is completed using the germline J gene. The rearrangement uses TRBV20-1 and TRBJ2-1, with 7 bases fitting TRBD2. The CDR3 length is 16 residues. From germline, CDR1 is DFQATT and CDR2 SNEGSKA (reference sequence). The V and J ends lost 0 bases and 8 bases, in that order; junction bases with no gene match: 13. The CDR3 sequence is CSARDRSGDAGDEQFF. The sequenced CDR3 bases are TGCAGTGCTAGAGATCGGAGCGGGGACGCGGGGGATGAG.

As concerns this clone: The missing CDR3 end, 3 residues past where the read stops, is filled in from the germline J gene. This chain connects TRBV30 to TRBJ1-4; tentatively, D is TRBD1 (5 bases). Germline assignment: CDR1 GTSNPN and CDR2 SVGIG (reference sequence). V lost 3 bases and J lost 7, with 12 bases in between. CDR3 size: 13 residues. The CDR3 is CAWRSQGGEKLFF. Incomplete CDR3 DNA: TGTGCCTGGAGGTCCCAGGGAGGTGAAAAA.

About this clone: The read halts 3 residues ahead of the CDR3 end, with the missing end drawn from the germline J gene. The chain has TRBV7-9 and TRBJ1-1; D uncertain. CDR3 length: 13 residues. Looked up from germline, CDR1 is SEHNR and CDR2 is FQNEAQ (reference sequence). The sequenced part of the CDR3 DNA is TGTGCCAGCAGCTTACGGAAAAAAGAGGGA. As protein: CASSLRKKEG. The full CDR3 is CASSLRKKEGAFF.

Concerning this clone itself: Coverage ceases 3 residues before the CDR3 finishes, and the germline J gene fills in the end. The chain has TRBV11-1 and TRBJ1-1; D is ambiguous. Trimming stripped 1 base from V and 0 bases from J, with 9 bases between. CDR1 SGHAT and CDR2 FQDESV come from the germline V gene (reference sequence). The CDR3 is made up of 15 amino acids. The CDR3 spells CASSLVTQMNTEAFF. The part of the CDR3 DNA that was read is TGTGCCAGCAGCTTAGTAACACAGATGAACACTGAA.

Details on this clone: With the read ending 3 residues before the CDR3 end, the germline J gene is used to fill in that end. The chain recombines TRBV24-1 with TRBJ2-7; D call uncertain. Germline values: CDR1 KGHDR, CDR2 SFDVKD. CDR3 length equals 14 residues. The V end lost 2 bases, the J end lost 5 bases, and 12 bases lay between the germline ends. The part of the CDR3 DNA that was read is TGTGCCACCAGTGATTCAATCTTCGCGGACGAG. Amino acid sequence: CATSDSIFADE. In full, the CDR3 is CATSDSIFADEQYF.

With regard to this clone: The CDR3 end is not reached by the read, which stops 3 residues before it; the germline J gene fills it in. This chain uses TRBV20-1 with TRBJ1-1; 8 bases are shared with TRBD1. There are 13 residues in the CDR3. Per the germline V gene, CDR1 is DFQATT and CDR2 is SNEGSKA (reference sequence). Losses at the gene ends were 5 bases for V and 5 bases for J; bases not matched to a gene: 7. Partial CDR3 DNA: TGCAGTGCTTTTGACAGGGGAGCGACTGAA. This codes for CSAFDRGATE. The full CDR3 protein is CSAFDRGATEAFF.

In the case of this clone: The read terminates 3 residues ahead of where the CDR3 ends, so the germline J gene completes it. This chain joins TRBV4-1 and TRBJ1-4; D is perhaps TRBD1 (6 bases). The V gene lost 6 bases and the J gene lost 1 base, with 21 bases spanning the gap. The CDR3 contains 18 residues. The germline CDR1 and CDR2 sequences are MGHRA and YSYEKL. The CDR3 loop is CASSHRDLAVGTNEKLFF. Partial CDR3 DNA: TGCGCCAGCAGTCACAGGGATCTCGCGGTAGGAACTAATGAAAAA.

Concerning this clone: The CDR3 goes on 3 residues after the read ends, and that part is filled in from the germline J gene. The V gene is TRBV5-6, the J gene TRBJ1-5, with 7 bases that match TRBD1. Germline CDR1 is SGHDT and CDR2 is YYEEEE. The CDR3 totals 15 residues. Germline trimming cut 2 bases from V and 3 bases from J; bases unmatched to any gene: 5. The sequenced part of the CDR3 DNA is TGTGCCAGCAGCTTTGGGCAGGGGGACAATCAGCCC. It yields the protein CASSFGQGDNQP. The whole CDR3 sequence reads CASSFGQGDNQPQHF.

The covered CDR3 bases are TGTGCCAGCAGCTTATTAGGGAACTATGGC. Its translation is CASSLLGNYG. The CDR3 as a whole reads CASSLLGNYGYTF. The chain employs TRBV7-2 and TRBJ1-2; unclear D gene. The read ends 3 residues before the CDR3 terminus; that terminus is restored from the germline J gene. Germline V gene data show CDR1 as SGHTA and CDR2 as FQGNSA. The CDR3 consists of 13 residues. The V end lost 2 bases, the J end lost 2 bases, and 6 bases lay between the germline ends.

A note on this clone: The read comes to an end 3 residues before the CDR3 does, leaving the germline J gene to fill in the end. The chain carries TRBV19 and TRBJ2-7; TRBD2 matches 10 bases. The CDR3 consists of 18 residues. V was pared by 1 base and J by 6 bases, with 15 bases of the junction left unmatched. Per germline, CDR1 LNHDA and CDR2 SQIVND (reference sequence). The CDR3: CASSIARRLAGDPREQYF. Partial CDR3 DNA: TGTGCCAGTAGTATAGCCAGAAGGCTAGCGGGAGATCCACGCGAG.

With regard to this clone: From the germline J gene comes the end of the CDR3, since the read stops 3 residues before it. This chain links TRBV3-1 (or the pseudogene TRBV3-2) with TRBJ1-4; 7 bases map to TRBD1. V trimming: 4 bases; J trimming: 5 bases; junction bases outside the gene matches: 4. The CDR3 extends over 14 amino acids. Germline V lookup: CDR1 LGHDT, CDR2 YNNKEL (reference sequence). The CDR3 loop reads CASSPGQENEKLFF. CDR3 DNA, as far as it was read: TGTGCCAGCAGCCCCGGACAGGAAAATGAAAAA.

CDR3 in amino acids: CASSLNSGGGGNTIYF. CDR3 DNA, as far as it was read: TGCGCCAGCAGCTTGAACTCCGGGGGTGGTGGAAACACC. The chain combines TRBV5-1 with TRBJ1-3, with TRBD1 as a possible D gene (5 bases). The CDR3 end lies 3 residues beyond the end of the read and is filled in from the germline J gene. The CDR3 runs to 16 residues. Germline CDR1 and CDR2: SGHRS and YFSETQ. The germline V and J ends were trimmed by 1 base and 3 bases, with 14 bases remaining between them.

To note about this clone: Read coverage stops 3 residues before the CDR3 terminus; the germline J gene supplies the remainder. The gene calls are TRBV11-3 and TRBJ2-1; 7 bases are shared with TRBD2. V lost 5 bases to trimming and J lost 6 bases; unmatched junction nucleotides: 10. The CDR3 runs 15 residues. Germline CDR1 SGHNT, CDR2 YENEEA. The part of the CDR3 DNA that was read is TGTGCCAGCAGCCGCGGCGTGGCGGGAGTCAATGAG. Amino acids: CASSRGVAGVNE. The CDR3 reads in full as CASSRGVAGVNEQFF.

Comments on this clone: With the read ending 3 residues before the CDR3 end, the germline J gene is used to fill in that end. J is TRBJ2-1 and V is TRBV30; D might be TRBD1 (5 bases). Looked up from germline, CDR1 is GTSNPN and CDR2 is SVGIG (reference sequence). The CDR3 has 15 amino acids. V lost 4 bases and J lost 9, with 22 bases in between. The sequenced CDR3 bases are TGTGCCTGGAAGCCCCAGGGTTGGGCGGAGAGTGAG. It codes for CAWKPQGWAESE. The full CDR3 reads CAWKPQGWAESEQFF.

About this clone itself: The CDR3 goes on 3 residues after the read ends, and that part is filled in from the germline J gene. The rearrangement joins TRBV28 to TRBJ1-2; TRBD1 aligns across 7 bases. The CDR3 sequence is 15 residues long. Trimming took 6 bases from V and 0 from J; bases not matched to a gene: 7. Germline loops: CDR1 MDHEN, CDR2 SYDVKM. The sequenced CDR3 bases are TGTGCCAGCAGGTCCACCGGGACAGCTAACTATGGC. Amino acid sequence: CASRSTGTANYG. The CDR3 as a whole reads CASRSTGTANYGYTF.

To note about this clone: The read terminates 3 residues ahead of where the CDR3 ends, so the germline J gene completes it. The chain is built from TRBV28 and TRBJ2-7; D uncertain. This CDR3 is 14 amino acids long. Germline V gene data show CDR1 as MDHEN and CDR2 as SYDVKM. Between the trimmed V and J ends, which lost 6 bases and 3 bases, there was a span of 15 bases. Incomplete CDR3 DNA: TGTGCCAGCAGGTCAGTCAGGATACACTACGAG. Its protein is CASRSVRIHYE. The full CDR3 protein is CASRSVRIHYEQYF.

CDR3 residues: CASSLGQNRNTEAFF. Partial CDR3 DNA: TGTGCCAGCAGCTTGGGGCAAAACAGAAACACTGAA. The chain recombines TRBV11-2 with TRBJ1-1; perhaps TRBD1 as D (5 bases). The read stops 3 residues short of the end of the CDR3; the missing end is completed from the germline J gene. Germline assignment: CDR1 SGHAT and CDR2 FQNNGV. This CDR3 comprises 15 residues. Between the trimmed V and J ends, which lost 3 bases and 2 bases, there was a span of 13 bases.